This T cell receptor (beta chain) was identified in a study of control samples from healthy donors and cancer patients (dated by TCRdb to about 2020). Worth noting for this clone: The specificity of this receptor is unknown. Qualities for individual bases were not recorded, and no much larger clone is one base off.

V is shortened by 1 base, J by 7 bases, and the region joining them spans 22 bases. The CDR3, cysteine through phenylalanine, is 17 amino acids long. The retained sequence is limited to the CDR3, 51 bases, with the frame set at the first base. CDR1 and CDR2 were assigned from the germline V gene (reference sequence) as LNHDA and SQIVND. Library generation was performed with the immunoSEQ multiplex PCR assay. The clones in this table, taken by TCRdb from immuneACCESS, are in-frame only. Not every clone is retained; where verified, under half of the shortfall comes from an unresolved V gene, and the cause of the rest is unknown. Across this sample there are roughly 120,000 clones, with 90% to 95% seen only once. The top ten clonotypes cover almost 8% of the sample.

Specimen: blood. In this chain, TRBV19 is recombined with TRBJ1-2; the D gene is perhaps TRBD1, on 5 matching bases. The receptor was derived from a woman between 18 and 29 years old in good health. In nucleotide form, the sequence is TGTGCCAGTAGTATAGGCCTTGGTGGAGGGGCGATGAGTGGCTACACCTTC. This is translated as CASSIGLGGGAMSGYTF.